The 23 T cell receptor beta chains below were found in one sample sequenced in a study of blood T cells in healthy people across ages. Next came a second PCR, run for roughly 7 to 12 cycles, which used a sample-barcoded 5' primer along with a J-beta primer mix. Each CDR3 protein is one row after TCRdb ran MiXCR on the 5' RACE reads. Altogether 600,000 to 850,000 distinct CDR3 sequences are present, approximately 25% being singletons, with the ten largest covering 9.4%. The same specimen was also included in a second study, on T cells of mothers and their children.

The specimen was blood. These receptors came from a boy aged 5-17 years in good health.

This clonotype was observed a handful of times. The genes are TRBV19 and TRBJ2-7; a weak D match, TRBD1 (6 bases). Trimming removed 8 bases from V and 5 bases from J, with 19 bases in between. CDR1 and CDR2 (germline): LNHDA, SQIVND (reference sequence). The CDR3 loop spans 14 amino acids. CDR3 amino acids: CASSTTGRGHEQYF. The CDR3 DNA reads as TGTGCCAGTTCTACGACAGGTAGGGGCCACGAGCAGTACTTC.

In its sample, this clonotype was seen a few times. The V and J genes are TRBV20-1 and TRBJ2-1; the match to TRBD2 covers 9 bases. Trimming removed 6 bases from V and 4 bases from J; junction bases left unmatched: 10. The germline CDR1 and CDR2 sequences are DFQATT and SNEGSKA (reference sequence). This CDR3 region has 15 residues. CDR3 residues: CSAPTRLAVYNEQFF. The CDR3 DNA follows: TGCAGTGCCCCCACCCGACTAGCGGTTTACAATGAGCAGTTCTTC.

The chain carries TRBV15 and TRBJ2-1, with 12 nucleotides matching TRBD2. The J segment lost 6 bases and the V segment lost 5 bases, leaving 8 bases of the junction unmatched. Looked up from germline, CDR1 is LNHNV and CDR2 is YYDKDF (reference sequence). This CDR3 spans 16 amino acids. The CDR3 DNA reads TGTGCCACCAGCGGAAGCAAGGGACTAGCGGGCAATGAGCAGTTCTTC. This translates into CATSGSKGLAGNEQFF.

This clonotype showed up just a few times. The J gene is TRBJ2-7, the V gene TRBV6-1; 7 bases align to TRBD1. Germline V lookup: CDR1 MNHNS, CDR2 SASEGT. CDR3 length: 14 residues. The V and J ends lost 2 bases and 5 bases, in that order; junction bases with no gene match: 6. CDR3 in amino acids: CASSEQRQGNEQYF. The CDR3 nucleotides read TGTGCCAGCAGTGAACAGAGACAGGGCAACGAGCAGTACTTC.

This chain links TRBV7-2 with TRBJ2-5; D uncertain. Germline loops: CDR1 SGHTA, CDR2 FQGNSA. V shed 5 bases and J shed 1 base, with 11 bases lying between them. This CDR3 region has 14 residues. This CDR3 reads CASSPKAAQETQYF. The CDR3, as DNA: TGTGCCAGCAGCCCCAAGGCTGCCCAAGAGACCCAGTACTTC.

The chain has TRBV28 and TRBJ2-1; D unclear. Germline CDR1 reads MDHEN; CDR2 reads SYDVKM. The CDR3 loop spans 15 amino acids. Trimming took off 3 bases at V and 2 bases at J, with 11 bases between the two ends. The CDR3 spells CASSLGGVAYNEQFF. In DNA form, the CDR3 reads TGTGCCAGCAGTTTGGGTGGGGTGGCCTACAATGAGCAGTTCTTC.

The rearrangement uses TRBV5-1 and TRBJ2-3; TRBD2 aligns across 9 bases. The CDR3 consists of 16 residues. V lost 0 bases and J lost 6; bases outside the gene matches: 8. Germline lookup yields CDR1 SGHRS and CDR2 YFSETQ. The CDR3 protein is CASSLDGGRGGDTQYF. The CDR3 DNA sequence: TGCGCCAGCAGCTTGGACGGCGGGAGGGGCGGCGATACGCAGTATTTT.

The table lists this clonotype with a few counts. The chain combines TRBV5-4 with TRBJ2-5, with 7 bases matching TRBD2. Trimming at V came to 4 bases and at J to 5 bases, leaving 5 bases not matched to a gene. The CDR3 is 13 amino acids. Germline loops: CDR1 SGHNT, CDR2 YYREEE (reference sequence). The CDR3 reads CASSPQLAETQYF. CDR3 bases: TGTGCCAGCAGCCCCCAACTAGCGGAGACCCAGTACTTC.

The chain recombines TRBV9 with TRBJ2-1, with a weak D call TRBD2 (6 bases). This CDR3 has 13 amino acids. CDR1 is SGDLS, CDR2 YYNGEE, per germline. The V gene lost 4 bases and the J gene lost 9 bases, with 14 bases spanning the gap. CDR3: CASSTPGRTEQFF. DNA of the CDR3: TGTGCCAGCAGCACTCCAGGGAGGACTGAGCAGTTCTTC.

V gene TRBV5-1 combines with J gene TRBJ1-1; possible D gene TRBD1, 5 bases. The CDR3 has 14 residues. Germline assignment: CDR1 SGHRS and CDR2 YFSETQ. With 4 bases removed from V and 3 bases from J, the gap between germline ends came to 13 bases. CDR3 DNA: TGCGCCAGCAGCATACTTGGAGGGGACACTGAAGCTTTCTTT. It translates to CASSILGGDTEAFF.

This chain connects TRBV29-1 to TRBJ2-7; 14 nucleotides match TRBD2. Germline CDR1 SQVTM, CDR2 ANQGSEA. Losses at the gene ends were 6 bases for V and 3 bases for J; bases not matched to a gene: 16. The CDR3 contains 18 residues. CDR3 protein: CSVTGSGTSGRTGYEQYF. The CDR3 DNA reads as TGCAGCGTCACAGGATCCGGGACTAGCGGGAGAACGGGCTACGAGCAGTACTTC.

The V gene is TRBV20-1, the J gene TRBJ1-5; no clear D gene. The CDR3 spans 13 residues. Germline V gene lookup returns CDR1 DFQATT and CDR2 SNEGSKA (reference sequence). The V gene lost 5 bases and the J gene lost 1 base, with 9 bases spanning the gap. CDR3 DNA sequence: TGCAGTGCTCGTACGGACAGCAATCAGCCCCAGCATTTT. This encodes CSARTDSNQPQHF.

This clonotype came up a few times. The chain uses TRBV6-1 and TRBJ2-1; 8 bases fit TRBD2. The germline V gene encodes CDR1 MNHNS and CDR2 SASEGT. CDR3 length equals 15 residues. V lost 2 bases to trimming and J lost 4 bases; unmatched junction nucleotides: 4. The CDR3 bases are TGTGCCAGCAGTGAAAGCGGGAGAGCTTACAATGAGCAGTTCTTC. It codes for CASSESGRAYNEQFF.

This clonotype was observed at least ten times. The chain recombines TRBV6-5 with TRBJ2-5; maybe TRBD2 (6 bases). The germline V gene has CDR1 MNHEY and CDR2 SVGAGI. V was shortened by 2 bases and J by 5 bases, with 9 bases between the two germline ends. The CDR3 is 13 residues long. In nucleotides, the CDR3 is TGTGCCAGCAGTTACCGGGGGTGGGAGACCCAGTACTTC. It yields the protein CASSYRGWETQYF.

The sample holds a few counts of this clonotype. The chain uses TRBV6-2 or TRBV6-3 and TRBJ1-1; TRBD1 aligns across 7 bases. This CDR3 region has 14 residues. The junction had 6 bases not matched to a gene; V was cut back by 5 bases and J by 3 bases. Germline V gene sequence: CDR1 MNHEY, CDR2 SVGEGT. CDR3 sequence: CASSGRQGHTEAFF. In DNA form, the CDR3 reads TGTGCCAGCAGTGGACGACAGGGCCACACTGAAGCTTTCTTT.

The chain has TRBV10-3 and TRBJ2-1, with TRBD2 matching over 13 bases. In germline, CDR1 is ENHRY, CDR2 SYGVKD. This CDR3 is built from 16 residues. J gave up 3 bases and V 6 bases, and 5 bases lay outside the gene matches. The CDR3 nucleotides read TGTGCCATCAGCGTACTAGCGGGAGGGGTCTACAATGAGCAGTTCTTC. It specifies CAISVLAGGVYNEQFF.

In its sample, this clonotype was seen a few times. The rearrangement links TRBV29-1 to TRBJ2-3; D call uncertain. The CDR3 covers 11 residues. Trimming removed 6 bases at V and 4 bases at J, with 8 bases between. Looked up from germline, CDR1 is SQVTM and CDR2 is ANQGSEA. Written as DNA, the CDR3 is TGCAGCGTAGAGACCTCAGATACGCAGTATTTT. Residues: CSVETSDTQYF.

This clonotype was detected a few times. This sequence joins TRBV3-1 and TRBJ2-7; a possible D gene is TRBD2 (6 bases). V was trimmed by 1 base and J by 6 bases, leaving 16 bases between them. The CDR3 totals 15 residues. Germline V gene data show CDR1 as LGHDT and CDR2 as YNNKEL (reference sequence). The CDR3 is CASSQGGTGAGEQYF. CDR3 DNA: TGTGCCAGCAGCCAAGGGGGGACGGGAGCGGGCGAGCAGTACTTC.

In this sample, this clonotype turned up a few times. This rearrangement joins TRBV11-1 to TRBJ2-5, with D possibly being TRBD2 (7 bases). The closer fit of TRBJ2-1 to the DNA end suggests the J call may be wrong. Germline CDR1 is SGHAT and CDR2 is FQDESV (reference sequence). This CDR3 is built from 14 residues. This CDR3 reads CASSFPGGPGEQFF. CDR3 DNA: TGTGCCAGCAGCTTCCCCGGGGGGCCTGGGGAGCAGTTCTTC.

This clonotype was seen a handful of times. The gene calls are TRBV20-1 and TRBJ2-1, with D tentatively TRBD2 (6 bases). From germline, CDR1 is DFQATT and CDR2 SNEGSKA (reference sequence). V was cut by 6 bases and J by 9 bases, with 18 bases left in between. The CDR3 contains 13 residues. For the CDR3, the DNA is TGCAGTGCGGCGGGACCCGCGACGGCTGAGCAGTTCTTC. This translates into CSAAGPATAEQFF.

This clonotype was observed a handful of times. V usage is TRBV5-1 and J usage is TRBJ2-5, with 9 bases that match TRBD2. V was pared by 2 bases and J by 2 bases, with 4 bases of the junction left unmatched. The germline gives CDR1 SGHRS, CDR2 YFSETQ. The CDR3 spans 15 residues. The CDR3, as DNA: TGCGCCAGCAGCTTTAATCTAGCGGGGCAAGAGACCCAGTACTTC. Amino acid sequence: CASSFNLAGQETQYF. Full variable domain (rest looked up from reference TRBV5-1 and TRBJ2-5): KAGVTQTPRYLIKTRGQQVTLSCSPISGHRSVSWYQQTPGQGLQFLFEYFSETQRNKGNFPGRFSGRQFSNSRSEMNVSTLELGDSALYLCASSFNLAGQETQYFGPGTRLLVL.

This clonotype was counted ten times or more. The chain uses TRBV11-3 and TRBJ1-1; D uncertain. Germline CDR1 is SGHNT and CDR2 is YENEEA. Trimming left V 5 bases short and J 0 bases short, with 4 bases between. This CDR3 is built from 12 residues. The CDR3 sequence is CASSGMNTEAFF. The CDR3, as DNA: TGTGCCAGCAGCGGGATGAACACTGAAGCTTTCTTT.

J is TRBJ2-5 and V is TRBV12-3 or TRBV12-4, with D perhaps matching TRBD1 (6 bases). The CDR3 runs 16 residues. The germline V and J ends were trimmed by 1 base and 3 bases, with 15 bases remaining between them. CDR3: CASSLEGQGSEETQYF. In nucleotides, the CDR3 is TGTGCCAGCAGTTTAGAAGGGCAGGGGAGCGAAGAGACCCAGTACTTC.